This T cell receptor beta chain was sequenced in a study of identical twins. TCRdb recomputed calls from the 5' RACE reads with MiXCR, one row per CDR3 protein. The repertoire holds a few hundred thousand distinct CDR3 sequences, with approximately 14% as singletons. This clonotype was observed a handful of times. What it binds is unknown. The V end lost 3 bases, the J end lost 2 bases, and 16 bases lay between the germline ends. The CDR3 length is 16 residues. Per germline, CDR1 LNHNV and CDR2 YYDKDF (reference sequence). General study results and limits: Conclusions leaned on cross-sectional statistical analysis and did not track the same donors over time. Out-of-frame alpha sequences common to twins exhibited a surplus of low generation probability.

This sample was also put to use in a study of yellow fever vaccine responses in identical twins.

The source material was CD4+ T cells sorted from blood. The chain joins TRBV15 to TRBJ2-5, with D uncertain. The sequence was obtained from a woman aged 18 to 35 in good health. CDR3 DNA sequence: TGTGCCACCAGCAGTTTATATTTTTTGCGACAAGAGACCCAGTACTTC. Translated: CATSSLYFLRQETQYF.